Listed here are 16 T cell receptor beta chains from one sample, sequenced in a study of blood T cell repertoires in COVID-19. Assay used: immunoSEQ multiplex PCR; TCRdb lists only in-frame clones, some missing. The sample has over 30,000 clones, about 89% seen once. The source material was peripheral blood. These receptors were obtained from a man in his 70s with active COVID-19.

The CDR3 protein is CASATAGPSYNEQFF. In nucleotides, the CDR3 is TGTGCCAGCGCTACCGCGGGGCCCTCCTACAATGAGCAGTTCTTC. This chain links TRBV7-2 with TRBJ2-1, with D possibly matching TRBD2 (6 bases). V was shortened by 8 bases and J by 0 bases, with 14 bases between the two germline ends. The CDR3 extends over 15 amino acids. The germline V gene has CDR1 SGHTA and CDR2 FQGNSA.

V is TRBV6-1 and J is TRBJ1-4; 7 nucleotides line up with TRBD1. This CDR3 has 19 amino acids. Losses at the gene ends were 4 bases for V and 0 bases for J; bases not matched to a gene: 14. CDR1 and CDR2 from the germline V gene are MNHNS and SASEGT. CDR3 nucleotide sequence: TGTGCCAGCAGTGGCCCTGCCCCGACAGGGATGGCAACTAATGAAAAACTGTTTTTT. This sequence encodes CASSGPAPTGMATNEKLFF.

This clone appeared once. The genes are TRBV7-2 and TRBJ2-7, with 8 bases matching TRBD2. V trimming: 5 bases; J trimming: 7 bases; junction bases outside the gene matches: 4. The germline gives CDR1 SGHTA, CDR2 FQGNSA. The CDR3 is 12 residues long. In DNA form, the CDR3 reads TGTGCCAGCAGCACCGGGAGGGGTGAGCAGTACTTC. Its protein product is CASSTGRGEQYF.

The chain recombines TRBV19 with TRBJ1-5, with D possibly TRBD1 on 6 matching bases. The ends were cut back, 4 bases at V and 3 bases at J, with 7 bases in the middle. Germline V gene sequence: CDR1 LNHDA, CDR2 SQIVND (reference sequence). This CDR3 contains 13 residues. This CDR3 reads CASSRTVNQPQHF. As DNA, the CDR3 is TGTGCCAGTAGTAGGACAGTCAATCAGCCCCAGCATTTT.

The V call is TRBV7-8, the J call TRBJ2-4; the D gene is possibly TRBD2 (5 bases). Germline lookup yields CDR1 SGHVS and CDR2 FQNEAQ. This CDR3 is built from 12 residues. V was trimmed by 5 bases and J by 6 bases, leaving 8 bases between them. The CDR3 here is CASSPEGNIQYF. The CDR3 DNA follows: TGTGCCAGCAGCCCAGAGGGAAACATTCAGTACTTC.

Of note for this clone: One junction end disagrees with the germline gene, perhaps due to a read error. J is TRBJ2-7 and V is TRBV3-1 (or the pseudogene TRBV3-2); 13 bases map to TRBD2. The CDR3 runs 12 residues. The germline V gene encodes CDR1 LGHDT and CDR2 YNNKEL (reference sequence). Written as DNA, the CDR3 is TGTGCCAGCAGCCAGGGACTAGCGGGGACCATTTTC. Encoded protein: CASSQGLAGTIF.

The gene calls are TRBV19 and TRBJ2-1; 9 bases fit TRBD2. From germline, CDR1 is LNHDA and CDR2 SQIVND (reference sequence). CDR3 length: 15 amino acids. The J segment lost 0 bases and the V segment lost 6 bases, leaving 3 bases of the junction unmatched. The CDR3 sequence is CASRRGGGSYNEQFF. CDR3 DNA: TGTGCCAGTAGGCGCGGGGGGGGCTCCTACAATGAGCAGTTCTTC. Variable domain in full (rest from reference TRBV19 and TRBJ2-1): DGGITQSPKYLFRKEGQNVTLSCEQNLNHDAMYWYRQDPGQGLRLIYYSQIVNDFQKGDIAEGYSVSREKKESFPLTVTSAQKNPTAFYLCASRRGGGSYNEQFFGPGTRLTVL.

The J gene is TRBJ2-3, the V gene TRBV2; D perhaps matches TRBD1 (6 bases). With 3 bases removed from V and 3 bases from J, the gap between germline ends came to 13 bases. The V gene's germline CDR1 is SNHLY and CDR2 FYNNEI. The CDR3 loop spans 15 amino acids. CDR3 DNA: TGTGCCAGCAGTGATGGGGGCGAAAGGACAGATACGCAGTATTTT. This encodes CASSDGGERTDTQYF. Full variable domain (remainder filled in from reference TRBV2 and TRBJ2-3): EPEVTQTPSHQVTQMGQEVILRCVPISNHLYFYWYRQILGQKVEFLVSFYNNEISEKSEIFDDQFSVERPDGSNFTLKIRSTKLEDSAMYFCASSDGGERTDTQYFGPGTRLTVL.

The J gene is TRBJ1-4, the V gene TRBV19; D gene unclear. Per the germline V gene, CDR1 is LNHDA and CDR2 is SQIVND (reference sequence). The CDR3 has 15 amino acids. V lost 4 bases and J 4 bases, leaving 13 bases between the germline ends. CDR3 protein: CASSTINSGNEKLFF. The DNA of the CDR3 is TGTGCCAGTAGTACGATAAACTCGGGTAATGAAAAACTGTTTTTT. Together with reference TRBV19 and TRBJ1-4, the CDR3 gives the full variable domain: DGGITQSPKYLFRKEGQNVTLSCEQNLNHDAMYWYRQDPGQGLRLIYYSQIVNDFQKGDIAEGYSVSREKKESFPLTVTSAQKNPTAFYLCASSTINSGNEKLFFGSGTQLSVL.

The chain combines TRBV7-3 with TRBJ1-2; the D gene is possibly TRBD1 (5 bases). The CDR3 covers 13 residues. Germline V gene sequence: CDR1 SGHTA, CDR2 FQGTGA. Trimming removed 5 bases at V and 2 bases at J, with 9 bases between. CDR3 coding DNA: TGTGCCAGCAGCCCGGACAAGAACTATGGCTACACCTTC. Translated: CASSPDKNYGYTF.

This rearrangement joins TRBV4-1 to TRBJ1-2, with D hard to call. CDR3 length: 14 amino acids. V lost 1 base and J 8 bases, leaving 14 bases between the germline ends. The V gene's germline CDR1 is MGHRA and CDR2 YSYEKL. Written as DNA, the CDR3 is TGCGCCAGCAGCCAAGTATATGGAGGGCTCGGCTACACCTTC. Protein sequence: CASSQVYGGLGYTF.

This sequence joins TRBV30 and TRBJ1-1; 11 positions agree with TRBD1. The V gene's germline CDR1 is GTSNPN and CDR2 SVGIG (reference sequence). CDR3 size: 13 residues. Trimming took 8 bases from V and 0 from J; bases not matched to a gene: 2. CDR3 coding DNA: TGTGCCGGACAGGGGGCGATGAACACTGAAGCTTTCTTT. Translated, it gives CAGQGAMNTEAFF.

The V call is TRBV27, the J call TRBJ2-2, with TRBD1 matching 7 bases. This CDR3 spans 15 amino acids. Germline V gives CDR1 MNHEY, CDR2 SMNVEV (reference sequence). Trimming cost V 10 bases and J 0 bases; bases outside gene matches: 8. Written as DNA, the CDR3 is TGTGCCACCTATTCCGGGACAGCGAACACCGGGGAGCTGTTTTTT. It encodes CATYSGTANTGELFF.

The chain carries TRBV4-3 and TRBJ2-1, with 8 bases aligning to TRBD2. Germline assignment: CDR1 LGHNA and CDR2 YSLEER. The CDR3 has 14 amino acids. The J segment lost 6 bases and the V segment lost 1 base, leaving 2 bases of the junction unmatched. The CDR3 is CASSQVREVNEQFF. The DNA of the CDR3 is TGCGCCAGCAGCCAAGTGCGGGAGGTCAATGAGCAGTTCTTC.

The chain recombines TRBV2 with TRBJ1-1, with D possibly matching TRBD1 (6 bases). V was cut by 6 bases and J by 7 bases, with 21 bases left in between. Germline CDR1 is SNHLY and CDR2 is FYNNEI. This CDR3 region has 15 residues. The CDR3 region is CASRSPRTVGLEAFF. Written as DNA, the CDR3 is TGTGCCAGCAGGTCCCCACGGACAGTTGGTCTTGAAGCTTTCTTT.

The chain recombines TRBV6-2 or TRBV6-3 with TRBJ1-5; no firm D call. The CDR3 has 14 residues. V was clipped by 2 bases and J by 4 bases, with 9 bases between them. Germline values: CDR1 MNHEY, CDR2 SVGEGT. CDR3 protein: CASSYRTGNQPQHF. CDR3 bases: TGTGCCAGCAGTTACCGGACGGGAAATCAGCCCCAGCATTTT.